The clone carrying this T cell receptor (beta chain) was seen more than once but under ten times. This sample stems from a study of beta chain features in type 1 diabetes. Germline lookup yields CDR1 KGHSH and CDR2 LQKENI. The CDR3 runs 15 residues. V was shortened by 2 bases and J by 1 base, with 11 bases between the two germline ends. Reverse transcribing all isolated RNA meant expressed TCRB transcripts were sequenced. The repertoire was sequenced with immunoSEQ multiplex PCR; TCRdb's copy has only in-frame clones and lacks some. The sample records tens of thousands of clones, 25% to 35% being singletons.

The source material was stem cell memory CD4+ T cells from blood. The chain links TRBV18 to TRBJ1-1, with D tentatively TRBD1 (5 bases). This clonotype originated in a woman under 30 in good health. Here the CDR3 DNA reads TGTGCCAGCTCACCAAGTGGAGGGGAGAACACTGAAGCTTTCTTT. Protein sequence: CASSPSGGENTEAFF.